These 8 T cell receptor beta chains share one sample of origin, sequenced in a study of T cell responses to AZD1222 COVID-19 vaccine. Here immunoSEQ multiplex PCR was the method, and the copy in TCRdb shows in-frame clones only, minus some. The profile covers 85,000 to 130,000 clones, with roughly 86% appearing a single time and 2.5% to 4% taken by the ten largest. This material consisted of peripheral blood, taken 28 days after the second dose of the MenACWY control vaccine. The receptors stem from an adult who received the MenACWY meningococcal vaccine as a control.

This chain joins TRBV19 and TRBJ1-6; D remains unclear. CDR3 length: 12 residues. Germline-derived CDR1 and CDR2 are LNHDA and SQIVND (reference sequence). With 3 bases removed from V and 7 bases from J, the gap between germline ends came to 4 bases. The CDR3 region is CASSMMNSPLHF. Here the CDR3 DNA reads TGTGCCAGTAGTATGATGAATTCACCCCTCCACTTT.

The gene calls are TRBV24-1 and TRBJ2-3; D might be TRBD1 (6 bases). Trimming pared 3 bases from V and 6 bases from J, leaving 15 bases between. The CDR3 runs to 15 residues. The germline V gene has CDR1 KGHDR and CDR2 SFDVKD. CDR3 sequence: CATSDHGQGSDTQYF. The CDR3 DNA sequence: TGTGCCACCAGTGATCATGGCCAGGGGTCCGATACGCAGTATTTT.

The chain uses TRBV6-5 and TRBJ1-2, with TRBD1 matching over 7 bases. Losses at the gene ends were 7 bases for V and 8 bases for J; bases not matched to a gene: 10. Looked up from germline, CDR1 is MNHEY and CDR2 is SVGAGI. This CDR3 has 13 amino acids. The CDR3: CASIRTGYKGYTF. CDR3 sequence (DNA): TGTGCCAGCATCCGGACAGGATATAAGGGCTACACCTTC.

The CDR3 here is CASSPLGLAGAPPARHEQFF. The CDR3 DNA reads as TGCGCCAGCAGCCCGTTAGGACTAGCGGGGGCCCCCCCTGCTCGGCATGAGCAGTTCTTC. The chain recombines TRBV4-1 with TRBJ2-1, with 13 bases fitting TRBD2. V lost 4 bases, J lost 8 bases, and 20 bases stayed unmatched. The CDR3 runs 20 residues. The germline V gene has CDR1 MGHRA and CDR2 YSYEKL.

CDR3 nucleotides: TGTGCCAGCAGCGAACTCAGAGCTAACTATGGCTACACCTTC. Its protein is CASSELRANYGYTF. This rearrangement joins TRBV2 to TRBJ1-2, with D unclear. This CDR3 comprises 14 residues. Germline loops: CDR1 SNHLY, CDR2 FYNNEI. V lost 6 bases, J lost 0 bases, and 11 bases lay in between.

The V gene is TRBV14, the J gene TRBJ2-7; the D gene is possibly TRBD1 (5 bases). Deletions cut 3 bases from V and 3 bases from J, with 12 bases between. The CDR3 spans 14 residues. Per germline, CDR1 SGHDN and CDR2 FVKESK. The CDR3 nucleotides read TGTGCCAGCAGCCATTACGGACACGGCTACGAGCAGTACTTC. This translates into CASSHYGHGYEQYF.

CDR3 in DNA: TGTGCCAGCAGCTTGAGTTCGACCGGGCCGCCTTATGGCTACACCTTC. Translating it yields CASSLSSTGPPYGYTF. This chain links TRBV5-4 with TRBJ1-2; D uncertain. Per germline, CDR1 SGHNT and CDR2 YYREEE (reference sequence). This CDR3 is built from 16 residues. Trimming shortened V by 1 base and J by 5 bases, and 18 bases separated the two germline ends.

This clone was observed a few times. The CDR3, as DNA: TGTGCCAGCAGCCCAAGCGGGGGGCCTTTCAATGAGCAGTTCTTC. Translating gives CASSPSGGPFNEQFF. The chain has TRBV7-3 and TRBJ2-1; 9 nucleotides match TRBD2. CDR1 is SGHTA and CDR2 is FQGTGA in the germline V gene. V shed 5 bases and J 6 bases; nucleotides not matched to a gene: 8. The CDR3 runs 15 residues.